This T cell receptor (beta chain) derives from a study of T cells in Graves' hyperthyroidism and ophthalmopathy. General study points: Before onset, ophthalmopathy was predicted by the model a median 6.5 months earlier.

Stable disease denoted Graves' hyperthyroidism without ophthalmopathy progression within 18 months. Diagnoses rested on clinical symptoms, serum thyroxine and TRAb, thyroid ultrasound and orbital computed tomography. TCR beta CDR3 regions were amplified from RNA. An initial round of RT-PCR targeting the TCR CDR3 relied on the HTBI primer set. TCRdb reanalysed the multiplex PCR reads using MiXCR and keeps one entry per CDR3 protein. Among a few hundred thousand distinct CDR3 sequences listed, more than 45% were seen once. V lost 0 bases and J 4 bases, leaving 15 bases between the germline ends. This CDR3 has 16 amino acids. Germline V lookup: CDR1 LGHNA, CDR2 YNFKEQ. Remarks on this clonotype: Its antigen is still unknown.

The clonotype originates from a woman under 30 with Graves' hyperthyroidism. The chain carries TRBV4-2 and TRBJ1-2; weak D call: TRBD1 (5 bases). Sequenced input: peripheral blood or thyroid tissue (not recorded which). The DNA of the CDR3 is TGTGCCAGCAGCCAAGATCCGGGACGCAAGTTCTATGGCTACACCTTC. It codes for CASSQDPGRKFYGYTF.